Listed below are T cell receptor beta chains from one sample, sequenced in a study of human T cells and chemical hapten exposure. MiXCR, applied by TCRdb to the RACE reads, yields one record per CDR3 protein. The sample records some 71,000 distinct CDR3 sequences, around a tenth being singletons. The specimen comprised whole blood, sampled in connection with sensitization to the hapten diphenylcyclopropenone (DPC). These receptors originate from a woman aged 45-60 years with alopecia areata. Some clones in this sample may be carry-over from other donors' samples. The CDR3 runs from the conserved cysteine through the conserved F or W. A D gene is named only where the DNA matches it firmly. Clone size is stated in some rows and not others, as once, few, many or a class when expanded.

size: many; D: NA; V: TRBV6-1; J: TRBJ1-1; CDR3: CASSDEGQLNTEAFF
size: many; D: NA; V: TRBV29-1; J: TRBJ2-6; CDR3: CSVITRTYSGANVLTF
size: many; D: NA; V: TRBV20-1; J: TRBJ1-5; CDR3: CSVLYNQGKSNQPQHF
size: NA; D: NA; V: TRBV6-2/TRBV6-3; J: TRBJ2-7; CDR3: CASSYSREQYF
size: few; D: TRBD2; V: TRBV7-3; J: TRBJ2-2; CDR3: CASSLNGGRNGGELFF
size: many; D: NA; V: TRBV4-2; J: TRBJ2-7; CDR3: CASSQGGMSTYEQYF
size: NA; D: TRBD1; V: TRBV28; J: TRBJ1-3; CDR3: CASTEQGAGNTIYF
size: many; D: TRBD1; V: TRBV2; J: TRBJ1-1; CDR3: CASIIPGQQNTEAFF
size: many; D: NA; V: TRBV18; J: TRBJ2-5; CDR3: CASSPQDETQYF
size: many; D: NA; V: TRBV6-5; J: TRBJ2-7; CDR3: CASSKRATYEQYF